The subject of this entry is one T cell receptor (beta chain). This clone has only one observation. No antigen is known for it. The input lacks base qualities; no much larger clone sits a single base away. This sample was taken from a study of cytomegalovirus exposure and HLA in healthy donors (dated by TCRdb to the late 2010s). Describing the broader study: According to a later analysis, one platform produced both the 110 or so validation repertoires and the 670 or so repertoires of the first cohort. A separate validation cohort of about 110 different subjects was used in addition to the approximately 640-subject first cohort. The study aimed to test whether cataloging public T cell receptors could reveal signatures of past pathogen exposure. To predict cytomegalovirus infection status, the study combined high-throughput TCR immunosequencing, statistical association of individual TCRs with disease status, and machine learning. General study outcomes and caveats: A later analysis found that TCRs clustered in the first cohort also tended to co-occur in the 100 to 150 validation repertoires, with approximately 95% of cluster scores above 0. Most TCR sequences were seen in very few donors, while some public TCRs were found in many individuals. The authors suggested that the approach could potentially be generalized to other disease states and immunological phenotypes. The study gave a list of 150 to 200 TCR beta chains associated with cytomegalovirus. A later analysis lacked HLA typing for the validation cohort, so it scored co-occurrence in that cohort across all 120 or so repertoires. In both the original and validation cohorts, the classifier was reported to diagnose cytomegalovirus status with high specificity and sensitivity. A few of the identified cytomegalovirus-associated TCR beta chains were confirmed in vitro to be specific for cytomegalovirus antigens.

Libraries were made using the immunoSEQ multiplex PCR assay. On the authors' methods: A statistical classification framework was built for diagnosing cytomegalovirus status from the catalog of TCR beta chain sequences. TCRdb mirrors the immuneACCESS table, restricted to in-frame sequences. Some clones are absent from its copies; in checked studies, under half trace to an unresolved V gene, and the reason for the others is unknown. V and J calls and clone size are copied from that table; D and trimming were computed from the DNA. For this sample there are roughly 150,000 clones; around nine tenths appear just once. The ten largest clones add up to just under 3% of the sample. Based on the germline V gene, the CDR1 and CDR2 sequences are MNHEY and SVGAGI. V is clipped by 6 bases and J by 7 bases, and the sequence between their germline boundaries is 21 bases long. The CDR3 covers 15 residues, taking in both the cysteine and the phenylalanine. Just the 45-base CDR3 DNA is kept, in frame starting at base 1.

Separate from the approximately 670-subject first cohort, the validation cohort of 120 subjects was the group to which the donors belonged. Sequencing was performed on PBMCs. The rearranged segments are TRBV6-5 and TRBJ1-1; perhaps TRBD1 is the D gene, with 5 bases matching. This TCR derives from a man between 18 and 29 years old in good health and CMV-seronegative. The encoded CDR3 is CASRLDSFSVNEAFF. The DNA is TGTGCCAGCAGGCTTGACAGTTTTTCCGTTAATGAAGCTTTCTTT.